This TCR beta chain was retrieved from a study of PD-L1 blockade in urothelial cancer. Whole-study context: Twenty-five of 29 patients were men who had bladder-origin urothelial cancer. A median blood sample held about 140,000 T cells and 75,000 to 85,000 unique TCRs.

TCRdb's copy holds only in-frame clones and misses some; the assay was immunoSEQ multiplex PCR. The sample lists tens of thousands of clones, 82% occurring once. In germline, CDR1 is MGHRA, CDR2 YSYEKL. The CDR3 is 18 residues long. V lost 4 bases, J lost 5 bases, and 16 bases stayed unmatched. Pretreatment and on-treatment blood mononuclear cell samples were taken, totaling between 1 and 8 time points per patient. V usage is TRBV4-1 and J usage is TRBJ2-5; TRBD2 matches 10 bases. This TCR was sampled from a man aged 70 or older with urothelial cancer. Sequenced here: PBMCs, sampled around atezolizumab (anti-PD-L1) treatment. The CDR3 region is CASSRVGPGLAIRETQYF. The CDR3 DNA reads as TGCGCCAGCAGCCGAGTCGGGCCGGGACTAGCGATACGGGAGACCCAGTACTTC.